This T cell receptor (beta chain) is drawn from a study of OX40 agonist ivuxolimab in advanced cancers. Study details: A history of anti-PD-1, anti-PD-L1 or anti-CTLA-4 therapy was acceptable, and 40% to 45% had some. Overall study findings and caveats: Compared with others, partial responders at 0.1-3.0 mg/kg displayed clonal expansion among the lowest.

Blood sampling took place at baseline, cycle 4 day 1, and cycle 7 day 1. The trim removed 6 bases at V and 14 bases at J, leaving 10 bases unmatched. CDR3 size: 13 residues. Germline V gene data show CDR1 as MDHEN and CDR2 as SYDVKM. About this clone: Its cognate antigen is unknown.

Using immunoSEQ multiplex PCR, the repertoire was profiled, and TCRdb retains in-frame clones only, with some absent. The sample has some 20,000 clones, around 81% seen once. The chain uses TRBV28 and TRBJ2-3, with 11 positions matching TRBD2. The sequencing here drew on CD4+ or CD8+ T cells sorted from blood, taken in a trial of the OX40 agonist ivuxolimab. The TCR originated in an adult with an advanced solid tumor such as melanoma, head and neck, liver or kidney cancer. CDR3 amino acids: CASRFGTSGAAYF. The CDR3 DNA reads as TGTGCCAGCAGGTTTGGGACTAGCGGCGCGGCGTATTTT. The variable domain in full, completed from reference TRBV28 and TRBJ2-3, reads DVKVTQSSRYLVKRTGEKVFLECVQDMDHENMFWYRQDPGLGLRLIYFSYDVKMKEKGDIPEGYSVSREKKERFSLILESASTNQTSMYLCASRFGTSGAAYFGPGTRLTVL.